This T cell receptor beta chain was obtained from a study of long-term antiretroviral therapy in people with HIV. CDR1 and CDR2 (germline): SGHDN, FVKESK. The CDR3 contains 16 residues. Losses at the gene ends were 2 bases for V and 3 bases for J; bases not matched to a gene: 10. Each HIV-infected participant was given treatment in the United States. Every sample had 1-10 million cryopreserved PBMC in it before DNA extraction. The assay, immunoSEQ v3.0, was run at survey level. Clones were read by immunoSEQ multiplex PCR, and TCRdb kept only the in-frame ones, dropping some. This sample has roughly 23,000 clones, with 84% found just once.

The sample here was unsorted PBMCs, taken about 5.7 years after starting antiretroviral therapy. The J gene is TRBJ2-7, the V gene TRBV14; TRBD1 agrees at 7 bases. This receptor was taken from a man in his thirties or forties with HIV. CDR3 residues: CASSQRGQLQIYEQYF. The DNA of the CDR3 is TGTGCCAGCAGCCAAAGGGGACAGCTACAAATCTACGAGCAGTACTTC.